This entry lists 21 T cell receptor beta chains sequenced from one sample in a study of tumor and adjacent non-tumor tissue in lung cancer. Three rounds of nested PCR, following a modified ARM-PCR protocol, produced the TCRbeta library. TCRdb re-derived calls from the multiplex PCR reads in MiXCR, one entry per CDR3 protein. Here the sample spans roughly 200,000 distinct CDR3 sequences, 71% being singletons. This sample's RNA came from whole unsorted tissue. The sample consisted of lung tumor tissue. The source is a man aged 55 to 69 with non-small cell lung cancer.

To note about this clonotype: This clone may be a read error of a much larger clone one base away. This sequence joins TRBV7-8 and TRBJ2-5; tentative D call: TRBD1 (6 bases). Between the trimmed V and J ends, which lost 5 bases and 7 bases, there was a span of 17 bases. The CDR3 is 14 amino acids. CDR1 SGHVS and CDR2 FQNEAQ come from the germline V gene. CDR3 loop: CASSRQGSGGTQYF. CDR3 nucleotides: TGTGCCAGCAGCCGTCAGGGGTCTGGAGGGACCCAGTACTTC.

V gene TRBV4-3 combines with J gene TRBJ1-2; D uncertain. CDR3 length: 17 residues. CDR1 LGHNA and CDR2 YSLEER come from the germline V gene. Trimming left V 0 bases short and J 5 bases short, with 19 bases between. Here the CDR3 reads CASSQDETAMTGYGYTF. The CDR3, as DNA: TGCGCCAGCAGCCAAGATGAGACGGCGATGACCGGTTATGGCTACACCTTC.

As regards this clonotype: Mismatch with germline at one junction end may stem from a read error. The chain combines TRBV20-1 with TRBJ2-3, with 8 positions matching TRBD2. The germline CDR1 and CDR2 sequences are DFQATT and SNEGSKA (reference sequence). CDR3 length: 12 residues. The CDR3 nucleotides read TGCAGTTTAGCGGGGAGCACAGATACGCAGTGTTTT. As protein: CSLAGSTDTQCF.

The rearrangement links TRBV12-3 or TRBV12-4 to TRBJ2-1; 7 bases agree with TRBD2. The ends lost 5 bases at V and 13 bases at J; junction bases unmatched: 11. The length of the CDR3 is 13 residues. The CDR3 bases are TGTGCCAGCAGTATGTGGGGGAGGGGTGAACAGTTCTTC. The encoded protein is CASSMWGRGEQFF.

This clonotype was detected many times. This chain joins TRBV6-2 or TRBV6-3 and TRBJ1-1, with a weak D call TRBD1 (5 bases). The CDR3 loop spans 15 amino acids. CDR1 and CDR2 (germline): MNHEY, SVGEGT. Trimming removed 6 bases from V and 5 bases from J, with 19 bases in between. The chain's CDR3 is CASRGRGLRGTEAFF. The CDR3 DNA follows: TGTGCCAGCAGGGGAAGAGGGCTCCGGGGGACTGAAGCTTTCTTT.

This clonotype has a handful of counts. A much more abundant neighbour one base away suggests this may be a read error. The chain is built from TRBV4-1 and TRBJ1-4, with D uncertain. Germline V lookup: CDR1 MGHRA, CDR2 YSYEKL. The CDR3 runs 14 residues. CDR3 in DNA: TGCACCAGCAGCCGAACTCCTAGGGATGAAAAACTGTTTTTT. Its protein product is CTSSRTPRDEKLFF.

The CDR3 sequence: CASSSYRGNEQFF. Here the CDR3 DNA reads TGTGCCAGCAGTTCGTACAGGGGAAATGAGCAGTTCTTC. V gene TRBV11-2 combines with J gene TRBJ2-1, with 7 bases aligning to TRBD1. This CDR3 contains 13 residues. Germline lookup yields CDR1 SGHAT and CDR2 FQNNGV. Trimming cost V 6 bases and J 7 bases; bases outside gene matches: 6. The complete variable domain, with remaining parts taken from reference TRBV11-2 and TRBJ2-1, reads EAGVAQSPRYKIIEKRQSVAFWCNPISGHATLYWYQQILGQGPKLLIQFQNNGVVDDSQLPKDRFSAERLKGVDSTLKIQPAKLEDSAVYLCASSSYRGNEQFFGPGTRLTVL.

In its sample, this clonotype was seen once. Given a much more abundant clone one base away, this may be a read error. The CDR3 DNA sequence: TGCAGCGTCTGCCGGGAGGGCAGGAGTTGGGAGCAGTTCTTC. Translated: CSVCREGRSWEQFF. V gene TRBV29-1 combines with J gene TRBJ2-1, with 8 bases that match TRBD2. CDR1 is SQVTM and CDR2 is ANQGSEA in the germline V gene. The CDR3 contains 14 residues. V trimming: 6 bases; J trimming: 10 bases; junction bases outside the gene matches: 14.

The sample holds one count of this clonotype. A much larger clone differs by one base, so this may be a read error. The gene calls are TRBV12-3 or TRBV12-4 and TRBJ1-2; 8 bases align to TRBD1. The CDR3 runs to 14 residues. Here the CDR3 reads CGSRLQGADYGYTF. The CDR3 DNA reads TGTGGCAGCAGATTGCAGGGGGCTGACTATGGCTACACCTTC.

Regarding this clonotype: Germline and junction disagree at one end, which may indicate a read error. This sequence joins TRBV11-2 and TRBJ2-7, with D possibly being TRBD2 (7 bases). The CDR3 is made up of 16 amino acids. Germline-derived CDR1 and CDR2 are SGHAT and FQNNGV. The CDR3 here is CVSSPGRGALSYEQYF. The CDR3 DNA sequence: TGTGTCAGCAGCCCTGGGAGGGGGGCTCTCTCCTACGAGCAGTACTTC.

This chain connects TRBV20-1 to TRBJ2-2; 12 bases agree with TRBD1. CDR1 is DFQATT, CDR2 SNEGSKA, per germline (reference sequence). Unmatched junction bases numbered 15, after V lost 0 bases and J lost 7 bases. The CDR3 has 19 amino acids. CDR3 coding DNA: TGCAGTGCTAGAGATCGGTTTCCCCGGGACAGGGGGCAGGGCGGGGAGCTGTTTTTT. Translated, it gives CSARDRFPRDRGQGGELFF.

V is TRBV20-1 and J is TRBJ2-1; the D gene is possibly TRBD2 (5 bases). Trimming removed 7 bases from V and 0 bases from J, with 19 bases in between. The germline V gene encodes CDR1 DFQATT and CDR2 SNEGSKA (reference sequence). CDR3 size: 16 residues. CDR3 sequence: CSVVGGWRSSYNEQFF. CDR3 in DNA: TGCAGTGTAGTGGGCGGGTGGCGAAGCTCCTACAATGAGCAGTTCTTC.

The gene calls are TRBV29-1 and TRBJ1-5, with a possible D match to TRBD1 (5 bases). This CDR3 comprises 19 residues. Per the germline V gene, CDR1 is SQVTM and CDR2 is ANQGSEA. Trimming shortened V by 4 bases and J by 3 bases, and 28 bases separated the two germline ends. The CDR3 region is CSVGRLRVCHDSANQPQHF. As DNA, the CDR3 is TGCAGCGTTGGGCGACTTCGGGTGTGCCACGACAGCGCCAATCAGCCCCAGCATTTT.

For the CDR3, the DNA is TGTGTCAGTAGCTTTTTTGGGGGAAGCAATCAGCCCCAGCATTTT. It yields the protein CVSSFFGGSNQPQHF. The chain carries TRBV5-4 and TRBJ1-5; D possibly corresponds to TRBD1 (5 bases). Germline lookup yields CDR1 SGHNT and CDR2 YYREEE (reference sequence). CDR3 size: 15 residues.

This clonotype was counted a single time. Because the CDR3's place on the DNA is in doubt, the DNA is left out and the CDR3 is given as listed by TCRdb. The V call is TRBV12-3 or TRBV12-4, the J call TRBJ1-4; the table gives TRBD1 as D, unverified against the DNA. From its first to its last residue, the CDR3 has 15 amino acids. CDR3 loop: CTSSSSTGGIRKLFF.

As regards this clonotype: A much larger clonotype is one base distant, so this may be a read error. The chain combines TRBV6-5 with TRBJ2-1, with TRBD2 as a possible D gene (6 bases). CDR1 and CDR2 from the germline V gene are MNHEY and SVGAGI. V lost 7 bases to trimming and J lost 6 bases, with 13 bases between them. The CDR3 has 13 amino acids. CDR3 protein: CASMTRWTNEQFF. Here the CDR3 DNA reads TGTGCCAGCATGACTAGGTGGACCAATGAGCAGTTCTTC.

The CDR3 coding sequence is TGCCGATCTATTGCCGGGGGAGCCACAGATACGCAGCATTTT. Translated, it gives CRSIAGGATDTQHF. This sequence joins TRBV20-1 and TRBJ2-3; D is perhaps TRBD1 (5 bases). With the DNA end fitting TRBJ1-5 better, the J assignment may be wrong. The CDR3 consists of 14 residues. Germline CDR1 and CDR2: DFQATT and SNEGSKA (reference sequence).

Of note for this clonotype: This may arise from a read error, as a much more abundant clone is one base away. The gene calls are TRBV11-3 and TRBJ2-3, with 12 nucleotides matching TRBD2. Germline V gene data show CDR1 as SGHNT and CDR2 as YENEEA. J was trimmed by 6 bases and V by 5 bases; bases with no gene match: 6. This CDR3 comprises 15 residues. The CDR3 protein is CASSHRLAGADTQYF. DNA for the CDR3: TGTGCCAGCAGCCACCGACTAGCGGGAGCTGATACGCAGTATTTT.

With respect to this clonotype: Germline and junction disagree at one end, which may indicate a read error. The V call is TRBV6-1, the J call TRBJ2-1; 10 bases are shared with TRBD2. From germline, CDR1 is MNHNS and CDR2 SASEGT. This CDR3 comprises 16 residues. CDR3 residues: CASSEALSGGAYEQLF. The DNA for the CDR3 is TGTGCCAGCAGTGAAGCGCTGAGCGGGGGGGCCTATGAGCAGTTGTTC.

As for this clonotype: One end of the junction fails to match germline, which may point to a read error. The rearrangement uses TRBV20-1 and TRBJ1-5; possibly TRBD1 for D (6 bases). The CDR3 totals 16 residues. Germline lookup yields CDR1 DFQATT and CDR2 SNEGSKA (reference sequence). The CDR3 DNA reads TGCAGTGCTAGAGCTACGACAGGCCATAGCAATCAGTCCCAGCATTTT. Encoded protein: CSARATTGHSNQSQHF.

The count of this clonotype is one. Relative to the germline gene, one junction end is altered; a read error may explain this. V is TRBV20-1 and J is TRBJ2-6; TRBD1 aligns across 9 bases. There are 14 residues in the CDR3. In germline, CDR1 is DFQATT, CDR2 SNEGSKA (reference sequence). The CDR3 is CSAPTGGGVNVMTF. In DNA form, the CDR3 reads TGCAGTGCTCCGACAGGGGGTGGGGTCAACGTCATGACTTTC.